These 23 T cell receptor beta chains originate from one sample sequenced in a study of blood T cell repertoires in COVID-19 (TCRdb year 2020). Libraries came from the immunoSEQ multiplex PCR assay. In its TCRdb copy, this immuneACCESS table keeps in-frame sequences only and misses some clones. Where compared with another copy, unresolved V genes explain less than half of these, and the others have no known cause. The sample table shows more than 250,000 clones, and about nine tenths are seen once. The ten largest clones add up to 1% of the sample. The sequencing sample was made of peripheral blood. These receptors all stem from a man aged 45-65 years with active or convalescent COVID-19.

This chain connects TRBV24-1 to TRBJ1-1; D remains unclear. Germline V gives CDR1 KGHDR, CDR2 SFDVKD. V gave up 6 bases and J gave up 7 bases, with 8 bases separating them. The CDR3 totals 11 residues. Here the CDR3 reads CATSLEGEAFF. CDR3 sequence (DNA): TGTGCCACCAGTCTAGAGGGTGAAGCTTTCTTT.

The J gene is TRBJ2-7, the V gene TRBV7-2, with D maybe TRBD1 (5 bases). This CDR3 comprises 16 residues. The V and J ends lost 4 bases and 4 bases respectively, with 20 bases between them. Germline CDR1 SGHTA, CDR2 FQGNSA. CDR3 loop: CASSSSRARQRYEQYF. The DNA for the CDR3 is TGTGCCAGCAGCTCATCCAGGGCCAGACAACGATACGAGCAGTACTTC.

The V gene is TRBV18, the J gene TRBJ1-6, with TRBD1 matching over 10 bases. V shed 4 bases and J 8 bases; nucleotides not matched to a gene: 8. The CDR3 sequence is 16 residues long. CDR1 KGHSH and CDR2 LQKENI come from the germline V gene. CDR3 in DNA: TGTGCCAGCTCACTGACACGGACAGGGGGGGATTCACCCCTCCACTTT. It encodes CASSLTRTGGDSPLHF.

This chain connects TRBV11-2 to TRBJ1-4; perhaps TRBD1 as D (5 bases). Trimming pared 4 bases from V and 8 bases from J, leaving 17 bases between. CDR1 and CDR2 (germline): SGHAT, FQNNGV. CDR3 length: 15 residues. The DNA of the CDR3 is TGTGCCAGCAGCTCATCGACTGGGGCGGGGGAAAAACTGTTTTTT. Its protein product is CASSSSTGAGEKLFF.

This clone has a handful of counts. The CDR3 is CASRVQGVTEAFF. Here the CDR3 DNA reads TGTGCCAGCAGAGTACAGGGGGTCACTGAAGCTTTCTTT. The rearrangement uses TRBV7-2 and TRBJ1-1; TRBD1 agrees at 8 bases. V shed 6 bases and J 4 bases; nucleotides not matched to a gene: 4. In germline, CDR1 is SGHTA, CDR2 FQGNSA. CDR3 length: 13 amino acids.

CDR3 loop: CASSSSGTGAWEQYF. Written as DNA, the CDR3 is TGTGCCAGCAGTTCCTCCGGGACAGGGGCATGGGAGCAGTACTTC. The chain recombines TRBV27 with TRBJ2-7; 10 bases line up with TRBD1. Unmatched junction bases numbered 10, after V lost 4 bases and J lost 7 bases. CDR3 length: 15 amino acids. From germline, CDR1 is MNHEY and CDR2 SMNVEV (reference sequence).

This clone was seen a few times. The chain joins TRBV5-1 to TRBJ2-1; perhaps TRBD1 as D (6 bases). The CDR3 length is 14 residues. Germline V gene sequence: CDR1 SGHRS, CDR2 YFSETQ. Trimming took off 5 bases at V and 5 bases at J, with 14 bases between the two ends. CDR3 sequence (DNA): TGCGCCAGCAGTGCTTACCGGGACAACAATGAGCAGTTCTTC. This encodes CASSAYRDNNEQFF.

This CDR3 is CASKDRGGGNTIYF. In DNA form, the CDR3 reads TGTGCCAGCAAGGACAGGGGTGGCGGAAACACCATATATTTT. The chain links TRBV25-1 to TRBJ1-3; 9 bases map to TRBD1. This CDR3 is built from 14 residues. With V trimmed by 7 bases and J by 4 bases, 5 bases remained unmatched. Germline CDR1 MGHDK, CDR2 SYGVNS. The variable domain in full, completed from reference TRBV25-1 and TRBJ1-3, reads EADIYQTPRYLVIGTGKKITLECSQTMGHDKMYWYQQDPGMELHLIHYSYGVNSTEKGDLSSESTVSRIRTEHFPLTLESARPSHTSQYLCASKDRGGGNTIYFGEGSWLTVV.

This clone was detected only once. The chain has TRBV11-2 and TRBJ2-1, with 12 positions matching TRBD1. After removal of 5 bases from V and 9 bases from J, the junction contained 5 bases not matched to a gene. Per germline, CDR1 SGHAT and CDR2 FQNNGV. The CDR3 runs 14 residues. DNA for the CDR3: TGTGCCAGCAGCCGGGACAGGGGGCAGAGTGAGCAGTTCTTC. It yields the protein CASSRDRGQSEQFF.

The chain recombines TRBV28 with TRBJ2-1; D is perhaps TRBD1 (6 bases). The CDR3 contains 16 residues. The V end lost 3 bases, the J end lost 6 bases, and 18 bases lay between the germline ends. Per the germline V gene, CDR1 is MDHEN and CDR2 is SYDVKM. The CDR3 DNA reads TGTGCCAGCAGTTTGTATCAGGGGCGCTCCACCAATGAGCAGTTCTTC. It is translated as CASSLYQGRSTNEQFF.

The V gene is TRBV28, the J gene TRBJ2-1; 13 bases are a match to TRBD2. The CDR3 totals 17 residues. Germline CDR1 and CDR2: MDHEN and SYDVKM. Unmatched junction bases numbered 8, after V lost 3 bases and J lost 6 bases. The CDR3 spells CASSLPGTSGKGNEQFF. The CDR3 DNA reads TGTGCCAGCAGTTTGCCCGGGACTAGCGGGAAGGGCAATGAGCAGTTCTTC.

The chain carries TRBV24-1 and TRBJ2-5, with 7 bases lining up with TRBD1. The CDR3 length is 15 residues. Germline-derived CDR1 and CDR2 are KGHDR and SFDVKD. V lost 3 bases and J lost 7; bases outside the gene matches: 10. As DNA, the CDR3 is TGTGCCACCAGTGATCCCGGACAGGTCCCGGGGACCCAGTACTTC. Translated, it gives CATSDPGQVPGTQYF.

The chain employs TRBV27 and TRBJ2-5, with unresolved D. Germline values: CDR1 MNHEY, CDR2 SMNVEV (reference sequence). The V end was cut by 5 bases, the J end by 1 base, with 17 bases between. The CDR3 length is 16 residues. The CDR3 bases are TGTGCCAGCAGTCCTTCCCCGTTTAGTATCCAAGAGACCCAGTACTTC. This codes for CASSPSPFSIQETQYF.

The chain employs TRBV28 and TRBJ1-5, with D perhaps TRBD1 (5 bases). The ends were cut back, 2 bases at V and 10 bases at J, with 9 bases in the middle. Germline values: CDR1 MDHEN, CDR2 SYDVKM. The CDR3 has 12 residues. In nucleotides, the CDR3 is TGTGCCAGCAGTTTAGCGGACATCCCCCAGCATTTT. It encodes CASSLADIPQHF.

CDR3 nucleotides: TGTGCCAGCTCACCACCGGGGGCCAGCTCCTACGAGCAGTACTTC. Its translation: CASSPPGASSYEQYF. V and J are TRBV18 and TRBJ2-7, with D possibly TRBD1 on 6 matching bases. Trimming took off 0 bases at V and 0 bases at J, with 9 bases between the two ends. Per the germline V gene, CDR1 is KGHSH and CDR2 is LQKENI. There are 15 residues in the CDR3.

The rearrangement joins TRBV29-1 to TRBJ2-3; D call uncertain. There are 13 residues in the CDR3. From germline, CDR1 is SQVTM and CDR2 ANQGSEA. The V and J ends lost 0 bases and 2 bases respectively, with 6 bases between them. The DNA of the CDR3 is TGCAGCGTTGAAGACGCGAACACAGATACGCAGTATTTT. Amino acids: CSVEDANTDTQYF.

This chain uses TRBV2 with TRBJ2-1, with no clear D. CDR3 size: 12 residues. Germline V gene sequence: CDR1 SNHLY, CDR2 FYNNEI. V lost 6 bases and J lost 10, with 13 bases in between. The CDR3 is CASSPSEREQFF. As DNA, the CDR3 is TGTGCCAGCAGCCCCTCTGAACGGGAGCAGTTCTTC.

The count of this clone is one. The V gene is TRBV30, the J gene TRBJ2-7, with 9 bases matching TRBD1. The CDR3 has 11 residues. Per the germline V gene, CDR1 is GTSNPN and CDR2 is SVGIG (reference sequence). The junction had 2 bases not matched to a gene; V was cut back by 6 bases and J by 5 bases. The CDR3 spells CACTGGDEQYF. The CDR3 nucleotides read TGTGCCTGTACAGGGGGCGACGAGCAGTACTTC. The whole variable domain, filled in from reference TRBV30 and TRBJ2-7, reads SQTIHQWPATLVQPVGSPLSLECTVEGTSNPNLYWYRQAAGRGLQLLFYSVGIGQISSEVPQNLSASRPQDRQFILSSKKLLLSDSGFYLCACTGGDEQYFGPGTRLTVT.

The chain recombines TRBV4-3 with TRBJ2-7, with 9 nucleotides matching TRBD1. This CDR3 contains 17 residues. Trimming cost V 3 bases and J 5 bases; bases outside gene matches: 14. Germline loops: CDR1 LGHNA, CDR2 YSLEER. CDR3 sequence: CASSHILGPDRGNEQYF. CDR3 nucleotide sequence: TGCGCCAGCAGCCACATCTTAGGTCCGGACAGGGGTAACGAGCAGTACTTC.

This clone was seen once. The chain couples TRBV2 to TRBJ1-2; TRBD1 aligns across 9 bases. This CDR3 comprises 13 residues. Germline V gene lookup returns CDR1 SNHLY and CDR2 FYNNEI. The ends lost 6 bases at V and 7 bases at J; junction bases unmatched: 6. This CDR3 reads CASRDRGAGGYTF. The DNA of the CDR3 is TGTGCCAGCAGGGACAGGGGTGCGGGTGGCTACACCTTC.

The J gene is TRBJ1-5, the V gene TRBV6-2 or TRBV6-3; a possible D gene is TRBD1 (5 bases). This CDR3 is 15 amino acids long. V shed 2 bases and J shed 2 bases, with 10 bases lying between them. The germline gives CDR1 MNHEY, CDR2 SVGEGT. DNA for the CDR3: TGTGCCAGCAGTTACGGGGGAGGAGGCAATCAGCCCCAGCATTTT. Its protein is CASSYGGGGNQPQHF.

This chain joins TRBV7-2 and TRBJ2-2; 10 bases agree with TRBD2. There are 16 residues in the CDR3. Germline CDR1 and CDR2: SGHTA and FQGNSA. V lost 5 bases and J lost 4; bases outside the gene matches: 7. CDR3 sequence (DNA): TGTGCCAGCAGCCTCCCCCCTAGCGGGGGCACCGGGGAGCTGTTTTTT. Its protein product is CASSLPPSGGTGELFF.

Concerning this clone itself: Other DNA sequences in this specimen translate into the identical CDR3. The chain couples TRBV5-1 to TRBJ2-1, with 7 bases lining up with TRBD2. Germline assignment: CDR1 SGHRS and CDR2 YFSETQ. V shed 2 bases and J 4 bases; nucleotides not matched to a gene: 0. This CDR3 spans 13 amino acids. DNA for the CDR3: TGCGCCAGCAGCTTCGGGGGGTACAATGAGCAGTTCTTC. Translated, it gives CASSFGGYNEQFF.